These T cell receptor beta chains were read from a single sample in a study of T cell responses to AZD1222 COVID-19 vaccine. The method was immunoSEQ multiplex PCR; TCRdb's version includes in-frame clones alone and lacks a portion of them. The sample contains some 160,000 clones, 70% to 90% of which appear only once. The sequenced sample was peripheral blood, obtained 28 days after the second AZD1222 dose. The receptors were sampled from an adult who received the AZD1222 COVID-19 vaccine. CDR3s include the opening cysteine and the closing phenylalanine or tryptophan.

J,V,CDR3
TRBJ1-3,TRBV7-9,CASSFPGAPPLGGNTIYF
TRBJ1-4,TRBV12-3/TRBV12-4,CASSRDRFEKLFF
TRBJ1-5,TRBV6-5,CASSFTGINQPQHF
TRBJ1-5,TRBV30,CAWSYSGTVSNQPQHF
TRBJ1-3,TRBV6-1,CASSARGLRSTSGNTIYF
TRBJ2-2,TRBV6-1,CASSGPAGRVTGELFF
TRBJ2-2,TRBV7-9,CASSLAGSAGELFF
TRBJ2-3,TRBV9,CASSVEDSGTDTQYF
TRBJ2-7,TRBV6-5,CASSSTSGGTEQYF
TRBJ1-2,TRBV4-1,CASSQDPVSYGYTF
TRBJ2-3,TRBV6-1,CASSETSGVTDTQYF
TRBJ1-1,TRBV5-5,CAGSRGRMNTEAFF
TRBJ2-5,TRBV18,CASSPPGETQYF
TRBJ1-5,TRBV18,CASSREDRGIGGQPQHF
TRBJ1-1,TRBV27,CASRPLGNTEAFF
TRBJ2-7,TRBV5-1,CASSLGATGLIYEQYF
TRBJ1-2,TRBV27,CASSSAPQGGYGYTF
TRBJ1-3,TRBV19,CASSILWGNVRDTIYF
TRBJ1-6,TRBV4-1,CASSHGGQGDSPLHF
TRBJ1-2,TRBV7-2,CASSLGQGGRSGYTF
TRBJ1-2,TRBV6-5,CASSSSGGIGYGYTF
TRBJ1-5,TRBV19,CASTDSPRTNQPQHF
TRBJ2-7,TRBV9,CASSRGGLGEQYF
TRBJ1-3,TRBV7-6,CASSRDSYSGNTIYF
TRBJ2-2,TRBV5-1,CASSLGTSGGMRELFF
TRBJ2-7,TRBV27,CASSSAEGLQYEQYF